This T cell receptor beta chain was identified during a study of cytomegalovirus exposure and HLA in healthy donors. For the study at large: According to later analysis, the same platform produced the approximately 130 validation and approximately 700 first-cohort repertoires. The study, taken as a whole, reports: Cytomegalovirus association was assigned to more than 150 TCR beta chains. Reports indicated that the classifier achieved high specificity and sensitivity in diagnosing cytomegalovirus status.

Method: immunoSEQ multiplex PCR; TCRdb's copy keeps in-frame clones and lacks some. The sample includes about 240,000 clones, just under 90% of them seen just once. Details on this clone: Its specificity is not known.

The germline gives CDR1 MDHEN, CDR2 SYDVKM. V was pared by 5 bases and J by 5 bases, with 9 bases of the junction left unmatched. The CDR3 consists of 15 residues. Sequencing was carried out using PBMCs. The clonotype was recovered from a man younger than 30 in good health and CMV-seronegative. V gene TRBV28 combines with J gene TRBJ2-5, with 9 nucleotides matching TRBD1. CDR3 coding DNA: TGTGCCAGCAGTGGGGGACAGGGCCACCGGGAGACCCAGTACTTC. Protein: CASSGGQGHRETQYF.